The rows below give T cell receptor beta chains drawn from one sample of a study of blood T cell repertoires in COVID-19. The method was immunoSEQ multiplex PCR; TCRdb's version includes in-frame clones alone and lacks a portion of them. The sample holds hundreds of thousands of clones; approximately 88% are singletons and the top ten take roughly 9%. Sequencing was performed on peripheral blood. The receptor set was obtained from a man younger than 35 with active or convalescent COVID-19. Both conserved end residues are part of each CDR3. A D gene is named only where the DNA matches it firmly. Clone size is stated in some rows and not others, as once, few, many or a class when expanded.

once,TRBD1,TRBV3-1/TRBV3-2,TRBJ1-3,TGTGCCAGCAGCCCACGTAACAGGGGGCGATCTGGAAACACCATATATTTT,CASSPRNRGRSGNTIYF
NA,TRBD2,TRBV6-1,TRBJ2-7,TGTGCCAGCAGTGAAGTCCTTGGGACTAGTACCGAGCAGTACTTC,CASSEVLGTSTEQYF
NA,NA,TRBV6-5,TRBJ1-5,TGTGCCAGCAGTTACCGGGGGAGCGGTCAGCCCCAGCATTTT,CASSYRGSGQPQHF
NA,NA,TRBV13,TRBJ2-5,TGTGCCAGCAGCTTTGAGGGTTCGGAGACCCAGTACTTC,CASSFEGSETQYF
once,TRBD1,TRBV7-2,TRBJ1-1,TGTGCCAGCAGCGACGGGACAGGGGTCACTGAAGCTTTCTTT,CASSDGTGVTEAFF
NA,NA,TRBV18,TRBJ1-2,TGTGCCAGCTCACTAAGGACAGCTAACTATGGCTACACCTTC,CASSLRTANYGYTF
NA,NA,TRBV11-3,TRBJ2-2,TGTGCCAGCAGCTATGACTCGAGATCCGGGGAGCTGTTTTTT,CASSYDSRSGELFF
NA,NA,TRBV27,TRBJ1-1,TGTGCCAGCAGTTCTCAGGGTCGTTGCATGAACACTGAAGCTTTCTTT,CASSSQGRCMNTEAFF
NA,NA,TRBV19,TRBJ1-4,TGTGCCAGTAGTATGCTTCGACTAAAACTGTTTTTT,CASSMLRLKLFF
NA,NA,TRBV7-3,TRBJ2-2,TGTGCCAGCAGGGCCGGAGCCGGGGAGCTGTTTTTT,CASRAGAGELFF
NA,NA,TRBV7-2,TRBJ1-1,TGTGCCAGCAGCTTAGGCGGGTGGAACACTGAAGCTTTCTTT,CASSLGGWNTEAFF
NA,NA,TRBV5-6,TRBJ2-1,TGTGCCAGCAGCTCGACAGTTTACAATGAGCAGTTCTTC,CASSSTVYNEQFF
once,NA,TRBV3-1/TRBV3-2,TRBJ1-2,TGTGCCAGCAGCCAGGGGGCGAACGATGGCTACACCTTC,CASSQGANDGYTF
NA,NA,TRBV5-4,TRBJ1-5,TGTGCCAGCAGCCCAGGGTTGAGCAATCAGCCCCAGCATTTT,CASSPGLSNQPQHF
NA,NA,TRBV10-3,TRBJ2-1,TGTGCCATCAGTGAGGCGGGGTCCCGGGGGTATGAGCAGTTCTTC,CAISEAGSRGYEQFF
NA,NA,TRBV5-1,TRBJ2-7,TGCGCCAGCAGCTTGGGTGACCAGGGTCCCTACGAGCAGTACTTC,CASSLGDQGPYEQYF
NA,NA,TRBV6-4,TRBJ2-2,TGTGCCAGCAGTGAGACCGGACAGGGAGGGGCCGGGGAGCTGTTTTTT,CASSETGQGGAGELFF
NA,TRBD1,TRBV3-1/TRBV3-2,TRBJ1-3,TGTGCCAGCAGCCAGGACAGGGTGCTTATTGGAAACACCATATATTTT,CASSQDRVLIGNTIYF
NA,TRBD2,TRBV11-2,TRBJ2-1,TGTGCCAGCAGCTTAAGCGGGGCCGTCAATGAGCAGTTCTTC,CASSLSGAVNEQFF
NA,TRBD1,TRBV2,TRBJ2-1,TGTGCCAGCAGTGAAGCCCCAGGGGGCAATGAGCAGTTCTTC,CASSEAPGGNEQFF
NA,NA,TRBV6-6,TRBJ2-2,TGTGCCAGCAGTTATCTCGGGGGGCGCACCGGGGAGCTGTTTTTT,CASSYLGGRTGELFF
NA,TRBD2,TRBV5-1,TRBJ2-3,TGCGCCAGCAGCCCCACACTTAGCGGGGATATAGATACGCAGTATTTT,CASSPTLSGDIDTQYF
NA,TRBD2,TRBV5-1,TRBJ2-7,TGCGCCAGCAGCTTACACACAACCGACGGACTAGCGGGGGAGCACTACGAGCAGTACTTC,CASSLHTTDGLAGEHYEQYF
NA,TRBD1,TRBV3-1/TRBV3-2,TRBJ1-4,TGTGCCAGCAGCCGCGGACAGGGGGGGATTGAAAAACTGTTTTTT,CASSRGQGGIEKLFF
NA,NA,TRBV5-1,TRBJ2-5,TGCGCCAGCAGCTTGGGGGTCTCCAGGGCAGAGACCCAGTACTTC,CASSLGVSRAETQYF
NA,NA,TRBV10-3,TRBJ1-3,TGTGCCATCAGTGGGCAGGGGCCGTACACCATATATTTT,CAISGQGPYTIYF
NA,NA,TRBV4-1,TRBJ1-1,TGCGCCAGCAGCCAAGATGACGGAGAGCACACTGAAGCTTTCTTT,CASSQDDGEHTEAFF
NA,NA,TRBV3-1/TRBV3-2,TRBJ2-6,TGTGCCAGCAGCCGCCGACTAGGTGGTTCGTCTGGGGCCAACGTCCTGACTTTC,CASSRRLGGSSGANVLTF
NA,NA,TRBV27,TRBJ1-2,TGTGCCAGCAGTTTGGGCTCCGGCGGGTTCTATGGCTACACCTTC,CASSLGSGGFYGYTF
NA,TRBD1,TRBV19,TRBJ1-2,TGTGCCAGTACCAAGACAGGGGTTCATGGCTACACCTTC,CASTKTGVHGYTF
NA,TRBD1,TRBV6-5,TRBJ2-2,TGTGCCAGCAGCCGTGGACAGGGCGCCGGGGAGCTGTTTTTT,CASSRGQGAGELFF
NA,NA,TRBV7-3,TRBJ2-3,TGTGCCAGCAGCTTTTTTCCAGGATCAACAGGGACAGATACGCAGTATTTT,CASSFFPGSTGTDTQYF
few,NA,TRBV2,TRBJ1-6,TGTGCCAGCAGTTCTAACTACTCACCCCTCCACTTT,CASSSNYSPLHF
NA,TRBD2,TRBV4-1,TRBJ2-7,TGCGCCAGCAGCCAAGATTGGACTAGCGGGGGGTCTCGATCCTACTACGAGCAGTACTTC,CASSQDWTSGGSRSYYEQYF
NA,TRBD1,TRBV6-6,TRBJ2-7,TGTGCCAGCAGTTACGGGACAGGGCGACTCTACGAGCAGTACTTC,CASSYGTGRLYEQYF
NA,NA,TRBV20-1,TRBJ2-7,TGCAGTGCGGAGGCCGGGAGAGAGTACTTC,CSAEAGREYF
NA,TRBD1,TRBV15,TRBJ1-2,TGTGCCACCAGCAGAGATGGAAGACAGGGAGGTCGCGGCTACACCTTC,CATSRDGRQGGRGYTF
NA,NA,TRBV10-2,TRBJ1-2,TGCGCCAGCAAGAGAGAAGGGGCCTATGGCTACACCTTC,CASKREGAYGYTF
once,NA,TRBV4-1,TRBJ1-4,TGCGCCAGCAGCCAAGATTTCACGACTCGGGGAAGGGAAAAACTGTTTTTT,CASSQDFTTRGREKLFF
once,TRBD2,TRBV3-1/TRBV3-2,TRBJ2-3,TGTGCCAGCAGCCAAGATGGGACTAGCGGGGGTGATACGCAGTATTTT,CASSQDGTSGGDTQYF
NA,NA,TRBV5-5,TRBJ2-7,TGTGCCAGCAGCCCCCAGCGGGCGCGCGTCTACGAGCAGTACTTC,CASSPQRARVYEQYF
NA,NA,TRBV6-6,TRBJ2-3,TGTGCCAGCAGTTCCGTCTGGCCCCAGAGCACAGATACGCAGTATTTT,CASSSVWPQSTDTQYF
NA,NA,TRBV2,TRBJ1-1,TGTGCCAGCACCCGAGGGGTCGGGCAGGGGACGGCTGAAGCTTTCTTT,CASTRGVGQGTAEAFF
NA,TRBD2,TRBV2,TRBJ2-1,TGTGCCACCCGCGGGGGGGCGTCCTACAATGAGCAGTTCTTC,CATRGGASYNEQFF
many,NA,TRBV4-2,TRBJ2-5,TGTGCCAGCAGCCAAGCCCTGGGGGGACAAGAGACCCAGTACTTC,CASSQALGGQETQYF
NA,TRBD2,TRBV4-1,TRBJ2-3,TGCGCCAGCAGCCGAGGGACTAGCGGCTCAGATACGCAGTATTTT,CASSRGTSGSDTQYF
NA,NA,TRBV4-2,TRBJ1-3,TGTGCCAGCAGCCAAGAAGGGGGATCTGGAAACACCATATATTTT,CASSQEGGSGNTIYF
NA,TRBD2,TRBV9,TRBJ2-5,TGTGCCAGCAGCCCCAGCGGGGGGATTGCGGAGACCCAGTACTTC,CASSPSGGIAETQYF
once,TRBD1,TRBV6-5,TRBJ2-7,TGTGCCAGCAGTTGGGACAGGGGTGGGTACGAGCAGTACTTC,CASSWDRGGYEQYF
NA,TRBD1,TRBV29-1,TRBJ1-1,TGCAGCGTTAAGCCCGGGACAGGCTGGACTGAAGCTTTCTTT,CSVKPGTGWTEAFF
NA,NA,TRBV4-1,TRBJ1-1,TGCGCCAGCAGCCAAATACTAGGGATGAACACTGAAGCTTTCTTT,CASSQILGMNTEAFF
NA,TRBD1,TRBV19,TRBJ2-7,TGTGCCAGTAGTATCCAACAGGGGAACGAGCAGTACTTC,CASSIQQGNEQYF
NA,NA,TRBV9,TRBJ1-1,TGTGCCAGCAGCGTAGAAAGGGGGACTGAAGCTTTCTTT,CASSVERGTEAFF
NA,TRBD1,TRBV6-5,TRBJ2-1,TGTGCCAGCAGTTACTGGCAGGGGGCCGACAATGAGCAGTTCTTC,CASSYWQGADNEQFF
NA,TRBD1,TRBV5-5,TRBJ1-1,TGTGCCAGCAGCATATCAGGGGGCAGGAGTACTGAAGCTTTCTTT,CASSISGGRSTEAFF